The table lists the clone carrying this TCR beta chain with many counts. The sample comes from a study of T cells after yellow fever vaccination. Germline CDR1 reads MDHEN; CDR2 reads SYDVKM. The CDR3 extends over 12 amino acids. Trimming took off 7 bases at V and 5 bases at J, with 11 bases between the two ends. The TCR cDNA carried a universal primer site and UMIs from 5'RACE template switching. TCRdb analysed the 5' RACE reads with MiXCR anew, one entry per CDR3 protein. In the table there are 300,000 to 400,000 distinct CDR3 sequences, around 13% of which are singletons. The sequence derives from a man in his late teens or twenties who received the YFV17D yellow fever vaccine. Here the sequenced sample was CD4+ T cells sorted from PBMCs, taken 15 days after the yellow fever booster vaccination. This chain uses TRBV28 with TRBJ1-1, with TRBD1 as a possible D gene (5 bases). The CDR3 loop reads CASIRGGTEAFF. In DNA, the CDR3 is TGTGCCAGCATTAGGGGAGGGACTGAAGCTTTCTTT.